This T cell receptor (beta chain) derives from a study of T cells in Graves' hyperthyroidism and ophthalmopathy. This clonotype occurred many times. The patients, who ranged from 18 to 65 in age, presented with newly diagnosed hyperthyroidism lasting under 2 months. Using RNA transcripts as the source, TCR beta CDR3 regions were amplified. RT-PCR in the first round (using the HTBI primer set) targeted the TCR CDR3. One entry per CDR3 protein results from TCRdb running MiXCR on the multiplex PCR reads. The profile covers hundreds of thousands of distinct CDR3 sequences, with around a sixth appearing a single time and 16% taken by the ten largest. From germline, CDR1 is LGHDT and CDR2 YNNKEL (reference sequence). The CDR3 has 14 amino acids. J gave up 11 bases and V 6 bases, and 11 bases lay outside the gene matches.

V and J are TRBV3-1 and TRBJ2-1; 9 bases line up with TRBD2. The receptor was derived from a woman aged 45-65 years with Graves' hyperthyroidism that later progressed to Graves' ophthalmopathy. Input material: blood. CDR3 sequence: CASSNTRLAGKQFF. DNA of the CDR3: TGTGCCAGCAGTAACACCAGGCTAGCGGGGAAGCAGTTCTTC.